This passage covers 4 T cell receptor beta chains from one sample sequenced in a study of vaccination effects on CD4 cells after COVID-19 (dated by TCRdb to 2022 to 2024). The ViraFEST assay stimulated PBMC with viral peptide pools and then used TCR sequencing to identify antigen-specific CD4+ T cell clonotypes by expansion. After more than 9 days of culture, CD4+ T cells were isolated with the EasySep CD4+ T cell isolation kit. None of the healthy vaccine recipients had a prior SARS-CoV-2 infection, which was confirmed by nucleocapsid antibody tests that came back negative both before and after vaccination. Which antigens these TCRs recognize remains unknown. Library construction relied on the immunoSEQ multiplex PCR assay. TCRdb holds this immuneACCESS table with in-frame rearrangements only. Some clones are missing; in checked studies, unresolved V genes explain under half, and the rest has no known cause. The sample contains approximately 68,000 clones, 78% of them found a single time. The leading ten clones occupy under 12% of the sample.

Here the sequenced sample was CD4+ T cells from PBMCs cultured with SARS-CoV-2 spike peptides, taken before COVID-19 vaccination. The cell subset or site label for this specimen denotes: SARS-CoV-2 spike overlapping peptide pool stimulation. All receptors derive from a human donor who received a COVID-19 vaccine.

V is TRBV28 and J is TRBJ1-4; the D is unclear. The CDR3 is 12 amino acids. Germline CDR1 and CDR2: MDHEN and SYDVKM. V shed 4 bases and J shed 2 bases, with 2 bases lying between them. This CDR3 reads CASSSTNEKLFF. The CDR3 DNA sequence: TGTGCCAGCAGTTCGACTAATGAAAAACTGTTTTTT. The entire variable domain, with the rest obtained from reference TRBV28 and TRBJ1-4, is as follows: DVKVTQSSRYLVKRTGEKVFLECVQDMDHENMFWYRQDPGLGLRLIYFSYDVKMKEKGDIPEGYSVSREKKERFSLILESASTNQTSMYLCASSSTNEKLFFGSGTQLSVL.

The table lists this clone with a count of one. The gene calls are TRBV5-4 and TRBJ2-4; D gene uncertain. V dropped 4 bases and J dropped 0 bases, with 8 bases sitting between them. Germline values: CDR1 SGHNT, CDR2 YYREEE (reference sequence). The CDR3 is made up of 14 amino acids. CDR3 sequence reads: CASSPWLAKNIQYF. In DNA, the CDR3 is TGTGCCAGCAGCCCATGGTTAGCCAAAAACATTCAGTACTTC.

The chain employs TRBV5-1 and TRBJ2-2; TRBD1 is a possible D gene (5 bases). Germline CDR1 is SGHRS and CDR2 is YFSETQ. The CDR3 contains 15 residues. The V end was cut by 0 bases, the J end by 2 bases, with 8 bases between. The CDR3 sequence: CASSLGQLNTGELFF. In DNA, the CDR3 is TGCGCCAGCAGCTTGGGACAGCTAAACACCGGGGAGCTGTTTTTT.

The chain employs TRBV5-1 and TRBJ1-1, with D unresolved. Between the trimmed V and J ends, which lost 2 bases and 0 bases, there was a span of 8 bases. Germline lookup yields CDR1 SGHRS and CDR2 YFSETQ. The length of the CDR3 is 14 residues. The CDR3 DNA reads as TGCGCCAGCAGCTTTAACTCAGTGAACACTGAAGCTTTCTTT. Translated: CASSFNSVNTEAFF.